These 3 T cell receptor beta chains were all obtained from the same sample, sequenced in a study of cytomegalovirus exposure and HLA in healthy donors. PCR involved 60 Vbeta and 13 Jbeta primers. Some clones are missing from TCRdb's copy, which holds only in-frame ones; the method was immunoSEQ multiplex PCR. The sample yields 220,000 or so clones, of which the top ten take up about 1.1%. The sequenced sample consisted of PBMCs. These receptors all come from a girl aged 2 to 9 in good health and CMV-seropositive.

J is TRBJ2-3 and V is TRBV28, with 8 bases that match TRBD2. The CDR3 runs to 15 residues. The trim removed 8 bases at V and 3 bases at J, leaving 10 bases unmatched. The germline CDR1 and CDR2 sequences are MDHEN and SYDVKM. CDR3 sequence reads: CASRAGAMVTDTQYF. In nucleotides, the CDR3 is TGTGCCAGCCGAGCGGGAGCTATGGTGACAGATACGCAGTATTTT.

The V call is TRBV15, the J call TRBJ2-7, with TRBD2 matching 12 bases. The V segment lost 3 bases and the J segment 2 bases; nucleotides outside the gene matches: 17. There are 20 residues in the CDR3. Germline CDR1 LNHNV, CDR2 YYDKDF (reference sequence). The CDR3 DNA sequence: TGTGCCACCAGCAGGGCTGGGACTAGCGGGCATTTTGTTGAAACCTACGAGCAGTACTTC. Translation gives CATSRAGTSGHFVETYEQYF.

CDR3 loop: CASSERDSPLHF. The CDR3 region has the DNA TGTGCCAGCAGTGAGAGGGATTCACCCCTCCACTTT. The chain couples TRBV6-1 to TRBJ1-6; D not certain. The germline CDR1 and CDR2 sequences are MNHNS and SASEGT. Deletions cut 3 bases from V and 8 bases from J, with 5 bases between. CDR3 length equals 12 residues.